These 19 T cell receptor beta chains share one sample of origin, sequenced in a study of blood T cells in healthy people across ages. With a J-beta primer mix and a sample-barcoded 5' primer, a second PCR ran about 7 to 11 cycles. Using its own MiXCR run on the 5' RACE reads, TCRdb lists one record per CDR3 protein. The data hold some 1 million distinct CDR3 sequences, with over 35% observed a single time. What was sequenced was blood. Receptors originate from a woman in her sixties in good health.

V is TRBV29-1 and J is TRBJ1-5, with a weak D call TRBD1 (6 bases). This CDR3 region has 14 residues. Deletions cut 4 bases from V and 2 bases from J, with 12 bases between. The germline V gene encodes CDR1 SQVTM and CDR2 ANQGSEA. The CDR3 DNA reads TGCAGCGTTGGAGGAGCAGGGGGCAATCAGCCCCAGCATTTT. As protein: CSVGGAGGNQPQHF.

The V call is TRBV7-6, the J call TRBJ2-6; 8 bases are shared with TRBD1. This CDR3 is 17 amino acids long. Germline V CDR1 and CDR2: SGHVS, FNYEAQ. V dropped 4 bases and J dropped 0; count of bases not matched to a gene: 5. The CDR3 bases are TGTGCCAGCAGCTGGACAGGGAAGAGCTCTGGGGCCAACGTCCTGACTTTC. Residues: CASSWTGKSSGANVLTF.

The chain couples TRBV7-3 to TRBJ2-1; TRBD2 matches at 14 bases. The germline CDR1 and CDR2 sequences are SGHTA and FQGTGA. Germline trimming cut 5 bases from V and 8 bases from J; bases unmatched to any gene: 8. The CDR3 totals 16 residues. The CDR3 protein is CASSPDGTSGSYEQFF. The CDR3 DNA reads as TGTGCCAGCAGCCCGGACGGGACTAGCGGGAGCTATGAGCAGTTCTTC.

The rearrangement uses TRBV20-1 and TRBJ2-1; 8 nucleotides line up with TRBD2. The CDR3 spans 15 residues. The V gene's germline CDR1 is DFQATT and CDR2 SNEGSKA (reference sequence). V was clipped by 0 bases and J by 9 bases; unmatched bases: 10. This CDR3 reads CSARDRRLANSEQFF. CDR3 nucleotides: TGCAGTGCTAGAGATCGAAGACTAGCGAACAGTGAGCAGTTCTTC.

The V and J genes are TRBV2 and TRBJ2-1; 7 bases are a match to TRBD1. Germline values: CDR1 SNHLY, CDR2 FYNNEI. V lost 8 bases to trimming and J lost 8 bases; unmatched junction nucleotides: 12. The CDR3 spans 14 residues. The CDR3 DNA sequence: TGTGCCAGCGCTCTGGACAGGTCAAGGGATGAGCAGTTCTTC. This gives the protein CASALDRSRDEQFF.

In its sample, this clonotype was seen a few times. The rearrangement links TRBV6-5 to TRBJ2-5; the D gene is possibly TRBD1 (6 bases). The V gene's germline CDR1 is MNHEY and CDR2 SVGAGI. V lost 2 bases, J lost 8 bases, and 27 bases lay in between. This CDR3 is 18 amino acids long. CDR3 region: CASSYTPGQSIPEDTQYF. CDR3 DNA sequence: TGTGCCAGCAGTTACACGCCTGGACAGTCTATACCGGAGGATACCCAGTACTTC.

At least ten counts were recorded for this clonotype. The chain couples TRBV20-1 to TRBJ2-7; TRBD1 agrees at 10 bases. V shed 6 bases, J shed 5 bases, and the junction held 10 bases outside the gene matches. The germline gives CDR1 DFQATT, CDR2 SNEGSKA (reference sequence). This CDR3 comprises 14 residues. The chain's CDR3 is CSAYRDRGADEQYF. The DNA for the CDR3 is TGCAGTGCCTACCGGGACAGGGGAGCCGACGAGCAGTACTTC.

This clonotype was counted at least ten times. V and J are TRBV4-1 and TRBJ2-4; possible D gene TRBD2, 6 bases. V lost 2 bases, J lost 0 bases, and 8 bases lay in between. Germline CDR1 MGHRA, CDR2 YSYEKL. The CDR3 runs 15 residues. In DNA form, the CDR3 reads TGCGCCAGCAGCCAACTGGGACTAGCCAAAAACATTCAGTACTTC. It encodes CASSQLGLAKNIQYF.

The chain has TRBV20-1 and TRBJ2-5; D is tentatively TRBD1 or TRBD2 (6 bases each). TRBJ2-7 matches the DNA end more closely, so the J call is doubtful. Germline CDR1 and CDR2: DFQATT and SNEGSKA (reference sequence). This CDR3 comprises 18 residues. The CDR3 loop is CSAREGGQRVERRYEQYF. For the CDR3, the DNA is TGCAGTGCTAGAGAGGGAGGACAGAGGGTCGAACGGAGATACGAGCAGTACTTC.

CDR3 DNA sequence: TGTGCCAGCAGCCGCGGGACAGGCCAACCCTACGAGCAGTACTTC. Its protein is CASSRGTGQPYEQYF. The chain uses TRBV7-9 and TRBJ2-7; 8 bases map to TRBD1. This CDR3 contains 15 residues. Germline V gene lookup returns CDR1 SEHNR and CDR2 FQNEAQ (reference sequence). V lost 5 bases to trimming and J lost 2 bases; unmatched junction nucleotides: 8.

This chain links TRBV29-1 with TRBJ2-6; D is tentatively TRBD1 or TRBD2 (5 bases each). The CDR3 is made up of 12 amino acids. Germline V gives CDR1 SQVTM, CDR2 ANQGSEA. The V and J ends lost 7 bases and 4 bases respectively, with 8 bases between them. The CDR3 coding sequence is TGCAGCGCCGGGGACGGGGCCAACGTCCTGACTTTC. It translates to CSAGDGANVLTF.

The chain combines TRBV7-2 with TRBJ2-1, with TRBD2 matching 9 bases. V gave up 3 bases and J gave up 5 bases; unmatched junction bases: 5. Germline V gene data show CDR1 as SGHTA and CDR2 as FQGNSA. The CDR3 loop spans 15 amino acids. CDR3 amino acids: CASSFSSGANNEQFF. The DNA of the CDR3 is TGTGCCAGCAGCTTTTCTAGCGGGGCTAACAATGAGCAGTTCTTC.

V gene TRBV28 combines with J gene TRBJ2-3, with D possibly matching TRBD2 (7 bases). The germline V gene has CDR1 MDHEN and CDR2 SYDVKM. This CDR3 is built from 15 residues. Trimming stripped 4 bases from V and 6 bases from J, with 17 bases between. CDR3 amino acids: CASSSGGANRDTQYF. CDR3 sequence (DNA): TGTGCCAGCAGTTCTGGGGGGGCCAATAGGGATACGCAGTATTTT.

The J gene is TRBJ2-7, the V gene TRBV27, with TRBD2 matching over 7 bases. The J segment lost 3 bases and the V segment lost 2 bases, leaving 7 bases of the junction unmatched. CDR1 is MNHEY, CDR2 SMNVEV, per germline (reference sequence). The CDR3 sequence is 15 residues long. The CDR3 spells CASSLTGREYYEQYF. The CDR3 nucleotides read TGTGCCAGCAGTTTAACGGGGCGGGAGTACTACGAGCAGTACTTC.

Only one count was recorded for this clonotype. This chain uses TRBV7-8 with TRBJ2-7, with 10 bases fitting TRBD1. CDR1 and CDR2 from the germline V gene are SGHVS and FQNEAQ. Unmatched junction bases numbered 5, after V lost 1 base and J lost 2 bases. This CDR3 is built from 16 residues. The DNA for the CDR3 is TGTGCCAGCAGCTTAGGTAGAGGACAGGGGGCCTACGAGCAGTACTTC. This codes for CASSLGRGQGAYEQYF.

Points on this clonotype: The DNA is omitted, as the CDR3 cannot be located on it reliably, and the CDR3 follows TCRdb's listing. V usage is TRBV5-5 and J usage is TRBJ2-4. Both ends counted, the CDR3 spans 16 residues. Germline CDR1 and CDR2: SGHKS and YYEKEE (reference sequence). This chain's CDR3 is CASSEVGYGAKNIQNF.

The genes are TRBV9 and TRBJ2-1; D is perhaps TRBD2 (6 bases). CDR1 and CDR2 from the germline V gene are SGDLS and YYNGEE. The V gene lost 3 bases and the J gene lost 9 bases, with 16 bases spanning the gap. CDR3 length: 14 residues. CDR3 bases: TGTGCCAGCAGCGGGGCGGGTGGGGGGTCTGAGCAGTTCTTC. Its translation is CASSGAGGGSEQFF. Filled out from reference TRBV9 and TRBJ2-1, the complete variable domain reads DSGVTQTPKHLITATGQRVTLRCSPRSGDLSVYWYQQSLDQGLQFLIQYYNGEERAKGNILERFSAQQFPDLHSELNLSSLELGDSALYFCASSGAGGGSEQFFGPGTRLTVL.

This clonotype was observed a few times. This chain joins TRBV20-1 and TRBJ2-5; D is uncertain. Per germline, CDR1 DFQATT and CDR2 SNEGSKA (reference sequence). The length of the CDR3 is 11 residues. Trimming removed 5 bases at V and 11 bases at J, with 15 bases between. The CDR3 spells CSAWTQMVQYF. The CDR3 DNA reads TGCAGTGCTTGGACCCAGATGGTGCAGTACTTC.

This clonotype appeared a few times. This chain joins TRBV11-2 and TRBJ2-4, with 7 bases aligning to TRBD2. The CDR3 sequence is 18 residues long. Germline lookup yields CDR1 SGHAT and CDR2 FQNNGV. V trimming: 5 bases; J trimming: 0 bases; junction bases outside the gene matches: 13. The chain's CDR3 is CASSPGRGGPLAKNIQYF. CDR3 coding DNA: TGTGCCAGCAGCCCTGGGAGGGGCGGGCCACTAGCCAAAAACATTCAGTACTTC.